These 17 T cell receptor beta chains originate from one sample sequenced in a study of OX40 agonist ivuxolimab in advanced cancers. The method was the immunoSEQ multiplex PCR assay. The table was pulled from immuneACCESS by TCRdb, which kept in-frame rearrangements only. Such tables lose some clones; where checked, under half of the loss comes from unresolved V genes, and the rest has no known cause. A total of around 50,000 clones appear in this sample, approximately 93% of them only once. Around 12% of the sample rests with the top ten. The material sequenced was CD4+ or CD8+ T cells sorted from blood, taken in a trial of the OX40 agonist ivuxolimab. The receptors shown here come from an adult with an advanced solid tumor such as melanoma, head and neck, liver or kidney cancer.

The gene calls are TRBV4-2 and TRBJ2-7; 7 bases are shared with TRBD2. This CDR3 contains 18 residues. V dropped 2 bases and J dropped 2; count of bases not matched to a gene: 15. The germline V gene encodes CDR1 LGHNA and CDR2 YNFKEQ. The CDR3 DNA follows: TGTGCCAGCAGCCAAAGGGCTAGCGAGCGGGGTACACCCTACGAGCAGTACTTC. Residues: CASSQRASERGTPYEQYF.

This rearrangement joins TRBV5-1 to TRBJ1-2; 9 bases fit TRBD1. The J segment lost 8 bases and the V segment lost 5 bases, leaving 10 bases of the junction unmatched. The CDR3 runs 14 residues. Germline CDR1 reads SGHRS; CDR2 reads YFSETQ. The CDR3 nucleotides read TGCGCCAGCAGTTATGGACAGGGGCTTAGGGGCTACACCTTC. This codes for CASSYGQGLRGYTF.

The J gene is TRBJ2-5, the V gene TRBV2, with 8 bases matching TRBD1. There are 13 residues in the CDR3. Unmatched junction bases numbered 5, after V lost 6 bases and J lost 5 bases. The germline gives CDR1 SNHLY, CDR2 FYNNEI. In DNA form, the CDR3 reads TGTGCCAGCAGGGACAGGGATGGGGAGACCCAGTACTTC. The encoded protein is CASRDRDGETQYF.

The gene calls are TRBV10-3 and TRBJ2-6; D is uncertain. Germline assignment: CDR1 ENHRY and CDR2 SYGVKD. The CDR3 has 12 amino acids. V dropped 3 bases and J dropped 4 bases, with 1 base sitting between them. CDR3 in amino acids: CAISDGANVLTF. For the CDR3, the DNA is TGTGCCATCAGTGACGGGGCCAACGTCCTGACTTTC.

The gene calls are TRBV11-2 and TRBJ1-2, with a weak D call TRBD1 (5 bases). Germline V gene data show CDR1 as SGHAT and CDR2 as FQNNGV. The CDR3 spans 17 residues. V was cut by 4 bases and J by 5 bases, with 23 bases left in between. CDR3 residues: CASSSSSYRGTRYGYTF. The CDR3 DNA reads TGTGCCAGCAGCTCTAGTAGTTACCGGGGGACGCGGTATGGCTACACCTTC.

This clone has a handful of counts. The gene calls are TRBV10-3 and TRBJ2-2, with 8 bases aligning to TRBD1. The germline CDR1 and CDR2 sequences are ENHRY and SYGVKD. J lost 6 bases, V lost 0 bases, and 9 bases had no gene match. The CDR3 extends over 17 amino acids. The CDR3 is CAISESEGQEGAGELFF. CDR3 nucleotide sequence: TGTGCCATCAGTGAGTCCGAGGGACAGGAGGGGGCCGGGGAGCTGTTTTTT.

V usage is TRBV7-2 and J usage is TRBJ2-5; 11 positions agree with TRBD2. The CDR3 runs 17 residues. Germline V gene lookup returns CDR1 SGHTA and CDR2 FQGNSA. Trimming took 5 bases from V and 9 from J; bases not matched to a gene: 17. The CDR3 sequence: CASSPRLVAGGLSAQYF. In DNA, the CDR3 is TGTGCCAGCAGCCCCCGGTTGGTAGCGGGGGGGCTATCGGCCCAGTACTTC. The entire variable domain, with the rest obtained from reference TRBV7-2 and TRBJ2-5, is as follows: GAGVSQSPSNKVTEKGKDVELRCDPISGHTALYWYRQSLGQGLEFLIYFQGNSAPDKSGLPSDRFSAERTGGSVSTLTIQRTQQEDSAVYLCASSPRLVAGGLSAQYFGPGTRLLVL.

The V gene is TRBV18, the J gene TRBJ1-1; no clear D. V was cut by 6 bases and J by 3 bases, with 11 bases left in between. The CDR3 loop spans 13 amino acids. Germline V gene lookup returns CDR1 KGHSH and CDR2 LQKENI. The CDR3 DNA is TGTGCCAGCTCTCTCAGGAGGGACACTGAAGCTTTCTTT. Translated, it gives CASSLRRDTEAFF.

The gene calls are TRBV4-2 and TRBJ2-1; 7 bases align to TRBD1. This CDR3 region has 13 residues. V lost 4 bases, J lost 4 bases, and 1 base stayed unmatched. Germline assignment: CDR1 LGHNA and CDR2 YNFKEQ. The CDR3 DNA sequence: TGTGCCAGCAGCCTGGGACAGTACAATGAGCAGTTCTTC. Its translation: CASSLGQYNEQFF.

This chain joins TRBV10-3 and TRBJ2-3; possibly TRBD2 for D (6 bases). V lost 6 bases to trimming and J lost 0 bases, with 10 bases between them. This CDR3 contains 14 residues. The germline V gene has CDR1 ENHRY and CDR2 SYGVKD. The CDR3 nucleotides read TGTGCCATCAGCACCCGGGGGAGCACAGATACGCAGTATTTT. It encodes CAISTRGSTDTQYF.

The chain links TRBV6-1 to TRBJ2-2, with D unclear. Germline values: CDR1 MNHNS, CDR2 SASEGT. V lost 5 bases and J lost 1, with 5 bases in between. This CDR3 is built from 13 residues. The CDR3 loop is CASSSWNTGELFF. In DNA form, the CDR3 reads TGTGCCAGCAGTTCCTGGAACACCGGGGAGCTGTTTTTT.

This chain uses TRBV28 with TRBJ1-6, with D maybe TRBD1 (6 bases). The CDR3 sequence is 14 residues long. Trimming stripped 5 bases from V and 9 bases from J, with 14 bases between. CDR1 and CDR2 (germline): MDHEN, SYDVKM. This CDR3 reads CASSEQGVASPLHF. The CDR3, as DNA: TGTGCCAGCAGTGAACAGGGAGTTGCTTCACCCCTCCACTTT.

V is TRBV4-1 and J is TRBJ2-3; 7 bases fit TRBD2. With V trimmed by 1 base and J by 2 bases, 6 bases remained unmatched. Germline CDR1 is MGHRA and CDR2 is YSYEKL. The CDR3 spans 16 residues. The CDR3 nucleotides read TGCGCCAGCAGCCAAGGGCCAGCGGGATCCACAGATACGCAGTATTTT. It translates to CASSQGPAGSTDTQYF.

This chain uses TRBV4-1 with TRBJ2-5, with 9 nucleotides matching TRBD2. The CDR3 has 18 residues. After removal of 1 base from V and 2 bases from J, the junction contained 11 bases not matched to a gene. CDR1 and CDR2 (germline): MGHRA, YSYEKL. CDR3 sequence reads: CASSQGAGGSLGQETQYF. DNA of the CDR3: TGCGCCAGCAGCCAAGGTGCGGGGGGGTCGTTGGGACAAGAGACCCAGTACTTC.

This chain joins TRBV6-5 and TRBJ1-2; 7 nucleotides line up with TRBD1. The CDR3 extends over 16 amino acids. The germline V gene encodes CDR1 MNHEY and CDR2 SVGAGI. V was clipped by 0 bases and J by 4 bases; unmatched bases: 8. The DNA of the CDR3 is TGTGCCAGCAGTTACTCGGCAGGGGGTGGGTCCTATGGCTACACCTTC. Translation: CASSYSAGGGSYGYTF.

This chain joins TRBV10-3 and TRBJ2-5, with D possibly matching TRBD2 (5 bases). With the DNA end fitting TRBJ2-7 better, the J assignment may be wrong. CDR1 is ENHRY, CDR2 SYGVKD, per germline. The CDR3 consists of 14 residues. The CDR3 bases are TGTGCCATTGGAGAGCGAGGGAATTCATACGAGCAGTACTTC. Its translation: CAIGERGNSYEQYF.

This chain links TRBV7-9 with TRBJ1-2; D unclear. With 5 bases removed from V and 7 bases from J, the gap between germline ends came to 8 bases. CDR1 and CDR2 (germline): SEHNR, FQNEAQ (reference sequence). This CDR3 is 11 amino acids long. This CDR3 reads CASSTVGGYTF. The CDR3 DNA reads as TGTGCCAGCAGCACCGTGGGTGGCTACACCTTC.